This entry features one T cell receptor (beta chain) sequence. The CDR3 is 15 amino acids. Trimming removed 4 bases at V and 7 bases at J, with 15 bases between. CDR1 is KGHDR, CDR2 SFDVKD, per germline. This sample stems from a study of blood T cell repertoires in COVID-19. The overall study: Acute and convalescent COVID-19 specimens originated in the United States, Italy and Spain. PBMCs, B-cell-depleted T cells, or T cells were the source of the cDNA or gDNA that made up the material.

In the authors' workflow: How many nucleated cells were present was estimated from reference gene primer amplification. Here immunoSEQ multiplex PCR was the method, and the copy in TCRdb shows in-frame clones only, minus some. V and J calls and clone size are as listed in that table; D and trimming were resolved from the DNA. The data hold over 70,000 clones, with 80% to 95% observed a single time. The genes are TRBV24-1 and TRBJ2-2, with D possibly matching TRBD1 (8 bases). The specimen sequenced was peripheral blood. The TCR originated in a human donor with active COVID-19. The donor label of this sample is uncertain. CDR3 DNA: TGTGCCACCAGTGAACAGGGGGGGCATGACGGGGAGCTGTTTTTT. It translates to CATSEQGGHDGELFF.